One sample yielded the 6 T cell receptor beta chains listed below, sequenced in a study of shared clonotypes between healthy human individuals. Method: immunoSEQ multiplex PCR; TCRdb's copy keeps in-frame clones and lacks some. The data hold some 790,000 clones, with around 70% observed a single time. The sequenced sample was memory CD4+ T cells sorted from blood. Specified subset: CD45RA-negative fraction. The receptors come from a woman in her twenties or thirties in good health.

The chain carries TRBV7-9 and TRBJ1-1; 9 bases line up with TRBD1. The CDR3 length is 14 residues. Per the germline V gene, CDR1 is SEHNR and CDR2 is FQNEAQ (reference sequence). The V segment lost 5 bases and the J segment 5 bases; nucleotides outside the gene matches: 6. DNA of the CDR3: TGTGCCAGCAGCGGTGACAGGGGGAGGACTGAAGCTTTCTTT. It encodes CASSGDRGRTEAFF.

The chain links TRBV5-1 to TRBJ2-7; 13 nucleotides align to TRBD2. Germline V gene lookup returns CDR1 SGHRS and CDR2 YFSETQ. CDR3 length: 16 amino acids. V shed 3 bases and J 2 bases; nucleotides not matched to a gene: 5. The DNA for the CDR3 is TGCGCCAGCAGCTCCGGGACTAGCGGGATCCCCTACGAGCAGTACTTC. Translated, it gives CASSSGTSGIPYEQYF.

There are a few counts of this clone. The chain carries TRBV2 and TRBJ2-1, with TRBD2 identical over 7 bases. V dropped 4 bases and J dropped 7; count of bases not matched to a gene: 13. The CDR3 has 16 amino acids. Germline V gives CDR1 SNHLY, CDR2 FYNNEI. The CDR3, as DNA: TGTGCCAGCAGTGTCGCGGGAGTCTGGGGAATGAATGAGCAGTTCTTC. Translating it yields CASSVAGVWGMNEQFF.

This clone was found many times. Other DNA variants within this sample encode the same CDR3. V is TRBV2 and J is TRBJ2-1, with a tentative D call TRBD2 (6 bases). Germline loops: CDR1 SNHLY, CDR2 FYNNEI. Trimming removed 4 bases from V and 5 bases from J, with 12 bases in between. This CDR3 is 14 amino acids long. The DNA for the CDR3 is TGTGCCAGCAGTGGTGGGAGGACCGACAATGAGCAGTTCTTC. It specifies CASSGGRTDNEQFF. Drawing the rest from reference TRBV2 and TRBJ2-1, the complete variable domain is EPEVTQTPSHQVTQMGQEVILRCVPISNHLYFYWYRQILGQKVEFLVSFYNNEISEKSEIFDDQFSVERPDGSNFTLKIRSTKLEDSAMYFCASSGGRTDNEQFFGPGTRLTVL.

The chain carries TRBV6-1 and TRBJ1-2; D call uncertain. Germline CDR1 reads MNHNS; CDR2 reads SASEGT. V was cut by 6 bases and J by 2 bases, with 16 bases left in between. CDR3 length: 15 amino acids. The chain's CDR3 is CASSERRLLNYGYTF. The CDR3 coding sequence is TGTGCCAGCAGCGAGCGCCGCTTACTCAACTATGGCTACACCTTC.

This clone was recorded at least ten times. The rearrangement links TRBV29-1 to TRBJ2-2; D call uncertain. CDR3 size: 12 residues. V was shortened by 1 base and J by 8 bases, with 8 bases between the two germline ends. From germline, CDR1 is SQVTM and CDR2 ANQGSEA. The CDR3 is CSVEAGGGELFF. The CDR3 DNA follows: TGCAGCGTTGAAGCAGGTGGTGGGGAGCTGTTTTTT.